Each of the 5 T cell receptor beta chains below was sequenced from the same sample in a study of control samples from healthy donors and cancer patients. The repertoire was sequenced with immunoSEQ multiplex PCR; TCRdb's copy has only in-frame clones and lacks some. Here the sample spans under 300,000 clones, approximately 80% being singletons. Sequencing was carried out using PBMCs. Receptors were obtained from a woman aged 55 to 70 with lung cancer.

The chain recombines TRBV19 with TRBJ1-3, with 10 positions matching TRBD1. The CDR3 loop spans 15 amino acids. From germline, CDR1 is LNHDA and CDR2 SQIVND (reference sequence). Trimming removed 6 bases from V and 0 bases from J; junction bases left unmatched: 2. The CDR3 reads CASRDRGISGNTIYF. The CDR3 coding sequence is TGTGCCAGTAGGGACAGGGGGATCTCTGGAAACACCATATATTTT.

This chain connects TRBV3-1 (or the pseudogene TRBV3-2) to TRBJ2-3, with 11 bases matching TRBD2. The CDR3 is 15 amino acids. CDR1 LGHDT and CDR2 YNNKEL come from the germline V gene (reference sequence). The junction had 4 bases not matched to a gene; V was cut back by 3 bases and J by 5 bases. The CDR3 sequence is CASSHLAGGGDTQYF. For the CDR3, the DNA is TGTGCCAGCAGCCACCTAGCGGGGGGTGGAGATACGCAGTATTTT.

The chain's CDR3 is CASNPWTDLGHQPQHF. The CDR3 DNA reads TGTGCCAGTAATCCCTGGACGGATCTAGGCCATCAGCCCCAGCATTTT. The J gene is TRBJ1-5, the V gene TRBV19; no reliable D call. CDR1 and CDR2 (germline): LNHDA, SQIVND (reference sequence). The CDR3 has 16 residues. V dropped 7 bases and J dropped 5 bases, with 21 bases sitting between them.

The chain employs TRBV19 and TRBJ2-6, with no clear D. The V and J ends lost 2 bases and 1 base respectively, with 3 bases between them. Germline values: CDR1 LNHDA, CDR2 SQIVND (reference sequence). CDR3 length: 14 amino acids. CDR3 sequence (DNA): TGTGCCAGTAGTATAATTTCTGGGGCCAACGTCCTGACTTTC. Translation: CASSIISGANVLTF.

V usage is TRBV19 and J usage is TRBJ2-3; D is possibly TRBD2 (6 bases). Deletions cut 2 bases from V and 0 bases from J, with 18 bases between. The CDR3 totals 18 residues. Germline V gene data show CDR1 as LNHDA and CDR2 as SQIVND (reference sequence). CDR3 DNA sequence: TGTGCCAGTAGTATAAACCCCCTAGCGCTATCTAGCACAGATACGCAGTATTTT. This gives the protein CASSINPLALSSTDTQYF.